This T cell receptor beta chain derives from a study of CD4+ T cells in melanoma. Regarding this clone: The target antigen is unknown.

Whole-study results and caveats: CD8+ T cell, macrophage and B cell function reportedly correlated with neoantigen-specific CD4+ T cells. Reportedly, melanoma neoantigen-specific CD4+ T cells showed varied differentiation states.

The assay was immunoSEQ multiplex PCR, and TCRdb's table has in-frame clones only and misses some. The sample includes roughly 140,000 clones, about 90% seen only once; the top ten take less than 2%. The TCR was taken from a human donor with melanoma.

The CDR3: CASSRQGNYGYTF. In DNA, the CDR3 is TGTGCCAGCAGCCGACAGGGTAACTATGGCTACACCTTC. The chain is built from TRBV5-4 and TRBJ1-2; 7 nucleotides agree with TRBD1. This CDR3 region has 13 residues. The junction had 1 base not matched to a gene; V was cut back by 4 bases and J by 1 base. The germline V gene has CDR1 SGHNT and CDR2 YYREEE (reference sequence).